This passage covers 25 T cell receptor beta chains from one sample sequenced in a study of blood T cells in healthy people across ages. Primers used in a second PCR of about 6 to 12 cycles were a sample-barcoded 5' primer and a J-beta primer mix. MiXCR, applied by TCRdb to the 5' RACE reads, yields one record per CDR3 protein. The table records more than 700,000 distinct CDR3 sequences, approximately 53% of them present only once. The sample consisted of blood. The receptor source for this set is a man aged 80 or over in good health.

The chain has TRBV5-4 and TRBJ2-7; 7 bases match TRBD1. Trimming took 3 bases from V and 0 from J; bases not matched to a gene: 6. Per germline, CDR1 SGHNT and CDR2 YYREEE (reference sequence). This CDR3 spans 15 amino acids. CDR3 sequence (DNA): TGTGCCAGCAGCTACGGACAGGCGGTCTCCTACGAGCAGTACTTC. Amino acids: CASSYGQAVSYEQYF.

V gene TRBV28 combines with J gene TRBJ2-1; D is unresolved. CDR3 length equals 15 residues. CDR1 and CDR2 (germline): MDHEN, SYDVKM. Trimming took off 4 bases at V and 5 bases at J, with 15 bases between the two ends. Here the CDR3 reads CASSSDGPLNNEQFF. The CDR3 DNA reads TGTGCCAGCAGTTCTGACGGACCTCTTAACAATGAGCAGTTCTTC. The complete variable domain, with remaining parts taken from reference TRBV28 and TRBJ2-1, reads DVKVTQSSRYLVKRTGEKVFLECVQDMDHENMFWYRQDPGLGLRLIYFSYDVKMKEKGDIPEGYSVSREKKERFSLILESASTNQTSMYLCASSSDGPLNNEQFFGPGTRLTVL.

CDR3 bases: TGTGCCAGCAGAAAACAGGAGAAGGCTGAAGCTTTCTTT. Translated, it gives CASRKQEKAEAFF. The chain links TRBV6-1 to TRBJ1-1; TRBD1 is a possible D gene (5 bases). The CDR3 consists of 13 residues. The germline V gene has CDR1 MNHNS and CDR2 SASEGT. The V end was cut by 6 bases, the J end by 6 bases, with 14 bases between.

The rearrangement uses TRBV15 and TRBJ2-4, with 13 positions matching TRBD2. V lost 2 bases to trimming and J lost 0 bases; unmatched junction nucleotides: 7. Germline loops: CDR1 LNHNV, CDR2 YYDKDF (reference sequence). This CDR3 contains 19 residues. The CDR3 DNA is TGTGCCACCAGCAGATCTGGGACTAGCGGGGATATAGCCAAAAACATTCAGTACTTC. It specifies CATSRSGTSGDIAKNIQYF.

This chain uses TRBV12-3 or TRBV12-4 with TRBJ2-5, with D possibly TRBD2 on 6 matching bases. The CDR3 is 13 amino acids. Trimming left V 6 bases short and J 5 bases short, with 13 bases between. This CDR3 reads CASRPTSSETQYF. The CDR3 DNA sequence: TGTGCCAGCAGACCGACTAGTTCTGAGACCCAGTACTTC.

As for this clonotype: A much larger clone differs from this one at a single base, so this may be a read error. The rearrangement joins TRBV5-1 to TRBJ2-4; D gene uncertain. Germline V lookup: CDR1 SGHRS, CDR2 YFSETQ. Deletions cut 4 bases from V and 13 bases from J, with 12 bases between. CDR3 size: 11 residues. DNA for the CDR3: TGCGCCAGCAGCCCCGGAGACGCGCAGTACTTC. Translated: CASSPGDAQYF.

This clonotype was seen at least ten times. The gene calls are TRBV18 and TRBJ2-1; 14 bases match TRBD2. From germline, CDR1 is KGHSH and CDR2 LQKENI. Germline trimming cut 4 bases from V and 9 bases from J; bases unmatched to any gene: 5. This CDR3 comprises 15 residues. CDR3 sequence: CASSRGLAGATEQFF. The CDR3 nucleotides read TGTGCCAGCTCACGGGGACTAGCGGGAGCGACTGAGCAGTTCTTC. Filled out from reference TRBV18 and TRBJ2-1, the complete variable domain reads NAGVMQNPRHLVRRRGQEARLRCSPMKGHSHVYWYRQLPEEGLKFMVYLQKENIIDESGMPKERFSAEFPKEGPSILRIQQVVRGDSAAYFCASSRGLAGATEQFFGPGTRLTVL.

This clonotype turned up a few times. This sequence joins TRBV5-1 and TRBJ2-1, with TRBD2 identical over 14 bases. CDR3 length equals 16 residues. Germline assignment: CDR1 SGHRS and CDR2 YFSETQ. V was pared by 1 base and J by 10 bases, with 7 bases of the junction left unmatched. The chain's CDR3 is CASSLLGTSGGREQFF. CDR3 coding DNA: TGCGCCAGCAGCTTGCTGGGGACTAGCGGGGGTCGAGAGCAGTTCTTC. The full variable domain, its missing parts supplied by reference TRBV5-1 and TRBJ2-1, is KAGVTQTPRYLIKTRGQQVTLSCSPISGHRSVSWYQQTPGQGLQFLFEYFSETQRNKGNFPGRFSGRQFSNSRSEMNVSTLELGDSALYLCASSLLGTSGGREQFFGPGTRLTVL.

This clonotype turned up a few times. V and J are TRBV6-6 and TRBJ2-5; either TRBD1 or TRBD2 may fit D (5 bases each). This CDR3 region has 14 residues. The V gene's germline CDR1 is MNHNY and CDR2 SVGAGI (reference sequence). With 5 bases removed from V and 5 bases from J, the gap between germline ends came to 15 bases. In DNA form, the CDR3 reads TGTGCCAGCAGTCCCGGGACCCCGAGCGAGACCCAGTACTTC. Its protein product is CASSPGTPSETQYF.

The V and J genes are TRBV2 and TRBJ1-2; no clear D. From germline, CDR1 is SNHLY and CDR2 FYNNEI. V gave up 5 bases and J gave up 4 bases, with 14 bases separating them. This CDR3 has 14 amino acids. CDR3 region: CASSSSDVGYGYTF. In DNA form, the CDR3 reads TGTGCCAGCAGTTCTTCCGATGTCGGCTATGGCTACACCTTC.

J is TRBJ2-7 and V is TRBV7-3; possibly TRBD1 or TRBD2 for D (5 bases each). Germline CDR1 and CDR2: SGHTA and FQGTGA. Trimming pared 5 bases from V and 0 bases from J, leaving 11 bases between. The CDR3 is 14 amino acids. Here the CDR3 reads CASSRDGYSYEQYF. The CDR3 nucleotides read TGTGCCAGCAGCCGGGACGGTTACTCCTACGAGCAGTACTTC.

This sequence joins TRBV24-1 and TRBJ2-5, with 7 nucleotides matching TRBD1. The CDR3 contains 16 residues. Germline V gene lookup returns CDR1 KGHDR and CDR2 SFDVKD. The J segment lost 1 base and the V segment lost 3 bases, leaving 7 bases of the junction unmatched. CDR3: CATSDASRDSQETQYF. CDR3 DNA sequence: TGTGCCACCAGTGATGCGAGCCGGGACAGCCAAGAGACCCAGTACTTC.

This clonotype was seen more than once but under ten times. The chain employs TRBV3-1 and TRBJ1-2; possibly TRBD1 for D (5 bases). From germline, CDR1 is LGHDT and CDR2 YNNKEL (reference sequence). The V end was cut by 4 bases, the J end by 3 bases, with 15 bases between. The CDR3 is made up of 15 amino acids. Here the CDR3 reads CASSPARGSYYGYTF. CDR3 bases: TGTGCCAGCAGCCCCGCTAGGGGCAGCTACTATGGCTACACCTTC. Based on the CDR3 plus reference TRBV3-1 and TRBJ1-2, the full variable domain is DTAVSQTPKYLVTQMGNDKSIKCEQNLGHDTMYWYKQDSKKFLKIMFSYNNKELIINETVPNRFSPKSPDKAHLNLHINSLELGDSAVYFCASSPARGSYYGYTFGSGTRLTVV.

The chain recombines TRBV6-5 with TRBJ2-7; 7 bases map to TRBD1. Per germline, CDR1 MNHEY and CDR2 SVGAGI. This CDR3 is built from 17 residues. V lost 0 bases, J lost 0 bases, and 8 bases stayed unmatched. In DNA, the CDR3 is TGTGCCAGCAGTTACTCCCCCACAGGGGACCTCTCCTACGAGCAGTACTTC. Encoded protein: CASSYSPTGDLSYEQYF.

V is TRBV7-9 and J is TRBJ2-7; D may be TRBD2 (6 bases). Per the germline V gene, CDR1 is SEHNR and CDR2 is FQNEAQ (reference sequence). The CDR3 is 14 residues long. The germline V and J ends were trimmed by 5 bases and 1 base, with 12 bases remaining between them. The CDR3 DNA follows: TGTGCCAGCAGCCGCCGGCGGGATTCCTACGAGCAGTACTTC. Amino acid sequence: CASSRRRDSYEQYF.

The chain's CDR3 is CASSQTFQPRYAYF. In nucleotides, the CDR3 is TGCGCCAGCAGCCAGACCTTTCAACCCAGATACGCGTATTTT. J is TRBJ2-3 and V is TRBV4-1, with D uncertain. Germline-derived CDR1 and CDR2 are MGHRA and YSYEKL. The CDR3 has 14 residues. V was clipped by 3 bases and J by 14 bases, with 21 bases between them.

The chain uses TRBV2 and TRBJ2-3, with D possibly TRBD2 on 7 matching bases. CDR1 and CDR2 from the germline V gene are SNHLY and FYNNEI. The CDR3 totals 15 residues. Trimming took 8 bases from V and 14 from J, leaving 29 bases between them. The CDR3 bases are TGTGCCAGCGGGGGGCTAGCGGTTAAGCACAGAGACGCGTATTTT. Amino acid sequence: CASGGLAVKHRDAYF. The full variable domain, completed using reference TRBV2 and TRBJ2-3, is EPEVTQTPSHQVTQMGQEVILRCVPISNHLYFYWYRQILGQKVEFLVSFYNNEISEKSEIFDDQFSVERPDGSNFTLKIRSTKLEDSAMYFCASGGLAVKHRDAYFGPGTRLTVL.

The genes are TRBV20-1 and TRBJ1-5, with D uncertain. V was trimmed by 5 bases and J by 0 bases, leaving 11 bases between them. The CDR3 extends over 14 amino acids. Germline lookup yields CDR1 DFQATT and CDR2 SNEGSKA (reference sequence). CDR3 in DNA: TGCAGTGCTGTCCCTGCCTATAGCAATCAGCCCCAGCATTTT. This gives the protein CSAVPAYSNQPQHF.

This chain links TRBV5-1 with TRBJ2-1; 7 positions agree with TRBD2. The CDR3 extends over 17 amino acids. Trimming took 4 bases from V and 8 from J; bases not matched to a gene: 18. The germline gives CDR1 SGHRS, CDR2 YFSETQ. CDR3: CASSTRVTGGSSDEQFF. The CDR3 DNA sequence: TGCGCCAGCAGCACGAGAGTAACGGGAGGCTCTTCCGATGAGCAGTTCTTC.

As DNA, the CDR3 is TGCGCCAGCTTAGGGGGGGGCCGCGAGACCCAGTACTTC. Residues: CASLGGGRETQYF. The chain carries TRBV5-1 and TRBJ2-1; tentatively, D is TRBD2 (7 bases). The J call is in doubt because the DNA end fits TRBJ2-5 better. Looked up from germline, CDR1 is SGHRS and CDR2 is YFSETQ. This CDR3 spans 13 amino acids.

This sequence joins TRBV5-1 and TRBJ2-7, with 13 nucleotides matching TRBD2. The CDR3 totals 16 residues. Looked up from germline, CDR1 is SGHRS and CDR2 is YFSETQ. Losses at the gene ends were 2 bases for V and 2 bases for J; bases not matched to a gene: 4. The CDR3 nucleotides are TGCGCCAGCAGCTTTTTACTAGCGGGAGGGCCCTACGAGCAGTACTTC. Translation gives CASSFLLAGGPYEQYF.

This clonotype was observed a handful of times. The junction departs from germline at one end; a sequencing error may be responsible. This chain connects TRBV5-1 to TRBJ2-7; D remains unclear. CDR3 length equals 15 residues. Germline V gene sequence: CDR1 SGHRS, CDR2 YFSETQ. CDR3 region: CASSLVGRPPGEQYF. CDR3 nucleotide sequence: TGCGCTAGCAGCTTGGTTGGCCGGCCTCCTGGCGAGCAGTACTTC.

The gene calls are TRBV29-1 and TRBJ1-1; TRBD1 might be the D (5 bases). The CDR3 length is 14 residues. Germline V gives CDR1 SQVTM, CDR2 ANQGSEA. V gave up 7 bases and J gave up 3 bases, with 18 bases separating them. The CDR3 sequence is CSAGRTGLDTEAFF. The CDR3 bases are TGCAGCGCGGGCCGAACGGGGCTCGACACTGAAGCTTTCTTT. The full variable domain, in which reference TRBV29-1 and TRBJ1-1 provide the parts outside the CDR3, is SAVISQKPSRDICQRGTSLTIQCQVDSQVTMMFWYRQQPGQSLTLIATANQGSEATYESGFVIDKFPISRPNLTFSTLTVSNMSPEDSSIYLCSAGRTGLDTEAFFGQGTRLTVV.

Details on this clonotype: Germline is not matched at one junction end, which may reflect a read error. The CDR3 loop reads CAWAGSPNYGYTF. As DNA, the CDR3 is TGTGCCTGGGCAGGGAGTCCTAACTATGGCTACACATTC. This sequence joins TRBV30 and TRBJ1-2, with D perhaps matching TRBD1 (5 bases). Germline V gene data show CDR1 as GTSNPN and CDR2 as SVGIG (reference sequence). There are 13 residues in the CDR3. The whole variable domain, remainder taken from reference TRBV30 and TRBJ1-2, is SQTIHQWPATLVQPVGSPLSLECTVEGTSNPNLYWYRQAAGRGLQLLFYSVGIGQISSEVPQNLSASRPQDRQFILSSKKLLLSDSGFYLCAWAGSPNYGYTFGSGTRLTVV.

This sequence joins TRBV10-3 and TRBJ2-7, with 10 bases identical to TRBD2. The CDR3 runs 13 residues. Germline V CDR1 and CDR2: ENHRY, SYGVKD. The V gene end was trimmed by 6 bases and the J gene end by 2 bases; junction bases not matched to a gene: 1. The CDR3 reads CAIRLAGPYEQYF. CDR3 coding DNA: TGTGCCATCAGACTAGCGGGACCCTACGAGCAGTACTTC.